This T cell receptor (beta chain) was observed in a study of blood T cell repertoires in COVID-19. Study context: Samples came from the United States, Italy and Spain, spanning acute and convalescent COVID-19.

The CDR3 length is 14 residues. Trimming took off 4 bases at V and 1 base at J, with 12 bases between the two ends. CDR1 and CDR2 from the germline V gene are SGHRS and YFSETQ. The data were produced by immunoSEQ multiplex PCR, yet TCRdb's version contains in-frame clones alone and is incomplete. The sample comprises tens of thousands of clones, around 90% of which are singletons, and around 5% rests with the top ten. The sequence was obtained from a man between 60 and 75 years old with active COVID-19. The V call is TRBV5-1, the J call TRBJ2-7; no clear D gene. The specimen was peripheral blood. As DNA, the CDR3 is TGCGCCAGCAGCCTGCTGGGCAGTTCCTACGAGCAGTACTTC. Its translation: CASSLLGSSYEQYF.